The entry below gives a single TCR beta chain sequence along with its context. Method: immunoSEQ multiplex PCR; TCRdb's copy keeps in-frame clones and lacks some. The sample lists around 50,000 clones; 96% were seen once. The data were obtained in a study of T cells after somatic rescue of genetic block. Germline V gene data show CDR1 as MNHNS and CDR2 as SASEGT. This CDR3 contains 13 residues. The J segment lost 6 bases and the V segment lost 7 bases, leaving 6 bases of the junction unmatched. Input material: peripheral blood mononuclear cells (PBMCs). The J gene is TRBJ2-1, the V gene TRBV6-1; 7 bases line up with TRBD2. The receptor comes from a child under two years old. As DNA, the CDR3 is TGTGCCAGCATGAGACTAGCCCCCAATGAGCAGTTCTTC. Its protein product is CASMRLAPNEQFF.